This TCR beta chain was sequenced during a study of cytomegalovirus exposure and HLA in healthy donors. The germline V gene encodes CDR1 MNHEY and CDR2 SMNVEV (reference sequence). The CDR3 covers 16 residues. After removal of 4 bases from V and 0 bases from J, the junction contained 7 bases not matched to a gene. PCR used 60 Vbeta primers and 13 Jbeta primers. Libraries were prepared by immunoSEQ multiplex PCR; TCRdb keeps only in-frame clonotypes and omits some of them. The sample carries 150,000 to 200,000 clones, 80% recorded once. This chain links TRBV27 with TRBJ1-1; TRBD1 agrees at 8 bases. The sequence derives from a middle-aged woman in good health and CMV-seronegative. Specimen: PBMCs. CDR3 sequence: CASSSSTGDMNTEAFF. In nucleotides, the CDR3 is TGTGCCAGCAGTTCATCGACAGGGGATATGAACACTGAAGCTTTCTTT.